This note documents a single T cell receptor beta chain sequence. Its specificity is not known. This sample is part of a study of regulatory T cells in long-lasting Graves disease. Study-level points and caveats: TCR diversity was lower in persistent Graves' patients (versus newly diagnosed ones). Favored usage of TRBV28, TRBJ1-2 and TRBJ2-5 was recorded in persistent disease. The analysis examined peripheral blood only and excluded thyroid tissue.

The time point here: newly diagnosed GD, antithyroid drugs for less than 3 months. The TCR library was prepared using RNA isolated from PBMCs. J lost 3 bases, V lost 4 bases, and 7 bases had no gene match. The CDR3 is 14 residues long. Germline lookup yields CDR1 DFQATT and CDR2 SNEGSKA (reference sequence). Researchers made TCR beta libraries by using iRepertoire HTBI primers and running Arm-PCR on CDR3 regions. One entry per CDR3 protein, called by TCRdb with MiXCR from the multiplex PCR reads. This repertoire shows hundreds of thousands of distinct CDR3 sequences, about 16% found once; its top ten account for approximately 22%.

V and J are TRBV20-1 and TRBJ1-2; TRBD1 matches 8 bases. The starting material was peripheral blood mononuclear cells (PBMCs), obtained at new diagnosis, from a patient treated with antithyroid drugs. This TCR was sampled from a female donor with Graves disease. CDR3 coding DNA: TGCAGTGCTAAGAGACAGGGGCTGGACTATGGCTACACCTTC. Protein sequence: CSAKRQGLDYGYTF.